Listed here is a single T cell receptor (beta chain). In the authors' methods: Reference gene primer amplification gave estimated nucleated cell counts. Repertoires were generated with immunoSEQ multiplex PCR, while TCRdb's copy carries only in-frame clones and drops some. From that table come the V and J calls and clone size; the DNA was used to work out D and trimming. The sample gives around 97,000 clones, more than 70% of which show up once; approximately 3.5% is in the top ten. These data are taken from a study of blood T cell repertoires in COVID-19. Study context: COVID-19 samples, acute and convalescent, were from the United States, Italy and Spain.

The sequence was obtained from a woman aged 60 to 75 with acute or convalescent COVID-19. The specimen sequenced was peripheral blood.

This CDR3 is CAWSPPAVRQYF. In DNA form, the CDR3 reads TGTGCCTGGAGCCCCCCCGCGGTACGGCAGTATTTT. The chain links TRBV30 to TRBJ2-3; D unclear. This CDR3 region has 12 residues. Trimming pared 3 bases from V and 11 bases from J, leaving 15 bases between. Germline CDR1 and CDR2: GTSNPN and SVGIG (reference sequence). Using reference TRBV30 and TRBJ2-3 for the parts outside the CDR3, the full variable domain is SQTIHQWPATLVQPVGSPLSLECTVEGTSNPNLYWYRQAAGRGLQLLFYSVGIGQISSEVPQNLSASRPQDRQFILSSKKLLLSDSGFYLCAWSPPAVRQYFGPGTRLTVL.